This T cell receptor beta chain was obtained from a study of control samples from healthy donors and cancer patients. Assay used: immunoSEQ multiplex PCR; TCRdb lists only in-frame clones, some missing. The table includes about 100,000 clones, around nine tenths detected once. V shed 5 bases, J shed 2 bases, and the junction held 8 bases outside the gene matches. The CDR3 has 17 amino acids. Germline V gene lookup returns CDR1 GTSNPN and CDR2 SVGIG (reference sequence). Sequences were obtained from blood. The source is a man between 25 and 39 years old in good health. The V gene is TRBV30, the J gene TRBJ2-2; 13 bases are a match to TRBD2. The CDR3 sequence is CAWFSGLAGFNTGELFF. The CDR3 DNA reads TGTGCCTGGTTTTCGGGACTAGCGGGATTCAACACCGGGGAGCTGTTTTTT.